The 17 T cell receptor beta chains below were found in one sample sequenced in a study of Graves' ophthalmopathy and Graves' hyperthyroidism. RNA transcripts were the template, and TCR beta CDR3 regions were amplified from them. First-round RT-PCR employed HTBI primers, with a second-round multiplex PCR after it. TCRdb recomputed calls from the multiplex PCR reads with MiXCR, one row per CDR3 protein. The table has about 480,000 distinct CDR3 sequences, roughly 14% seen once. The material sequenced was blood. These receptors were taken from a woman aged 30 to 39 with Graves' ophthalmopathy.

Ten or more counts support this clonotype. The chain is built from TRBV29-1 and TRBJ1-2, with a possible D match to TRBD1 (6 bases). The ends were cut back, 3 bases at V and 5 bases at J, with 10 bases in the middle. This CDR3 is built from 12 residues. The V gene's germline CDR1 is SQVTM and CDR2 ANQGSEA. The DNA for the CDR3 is TGCAGCGTTGATAGGGACACATATGGCTACACCTTC. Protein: CSVDRDTYGYTF.

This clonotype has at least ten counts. CDR3 protein: CSASPTGISYEQYF. CDR3 nucleotides: TGCAGTGCTAGTCCCACAGGGATTTCCTACGAGCAGTACTTC. The chain uses TRBV20-1 and TRBJ2-7; D is perhaps TRBD1 (6 bases). V was pared by 3 bases and J by 1 base, with 13 bases between. The CDR3 runs 14 residues. Germline CDR1 is DFQATT and CDR2 is SNEGSKA (reference sequence).

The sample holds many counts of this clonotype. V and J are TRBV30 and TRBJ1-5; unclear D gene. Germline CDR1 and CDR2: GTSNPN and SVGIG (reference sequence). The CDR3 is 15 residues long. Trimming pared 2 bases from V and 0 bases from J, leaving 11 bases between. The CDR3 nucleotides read TGTGCCTGGAGTCCCGGGGATTATAGCAATCAGCCCCAGCATTTT. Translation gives CAWSPGDYSNQPQHF.

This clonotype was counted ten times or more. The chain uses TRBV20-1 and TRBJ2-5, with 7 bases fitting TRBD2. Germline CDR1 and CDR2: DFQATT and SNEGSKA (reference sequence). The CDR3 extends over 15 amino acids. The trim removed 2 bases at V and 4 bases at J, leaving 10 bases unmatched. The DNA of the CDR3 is TGCAGTGCTAGACCGGGACTATGGAGGGGAGAGACCCAGTACTTC. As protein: CSARPGLWRGETQYF.

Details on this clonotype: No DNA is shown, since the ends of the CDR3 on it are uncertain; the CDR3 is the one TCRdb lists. The CDR3 loop reads CASSVGRGSSYNEKFF. This chain joins TRBV9 and TRBJ2-1. The CDR3 contains 16 residues when both ends are counted. The germline V gene encodes CDR1 SGDLS and CDR2 YYNGEE.

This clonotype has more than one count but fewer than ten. The CDR3 protein is CASMSGGRWTGELFF. CDR3 in DNA: TGTGCCAGCATGAGCGGGGGGAGATGGACCGGGGAGCTGTTTTTT. The J gene is TRBJ2-2, the V gene TRBV2; 9 bases are shared with TRBD2. With V trimmed by 7 bases and J by 5 bases, 8 bases remained unmatched. The germline V gene encodes CDR1 SNHLY and CDR2 FYNNEI. This CDR3 has 15 amino acids. Full variable domain (remainder filled in from reference TRBV2 and TRBJ2-2): EPEVTQTPSHQVTQMGQEVILRCVPISNHLYFYWYRQILGQKVEFLVSFYNNEISEKSEIFDDQFSVERPDGSNFTLKIRSTKLEDSAMYFCASMSGGRWTGELFFGEGSRLTVL.

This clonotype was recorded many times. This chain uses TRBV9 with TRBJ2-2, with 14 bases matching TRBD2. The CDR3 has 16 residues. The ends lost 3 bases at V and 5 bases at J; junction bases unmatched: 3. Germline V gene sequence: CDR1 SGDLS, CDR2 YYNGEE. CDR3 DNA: TGTGCCAGCAGCGAGGGACTAGCGGGAGTTACCGGGGAGCTGTTTTTT. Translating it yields CASSEGLAGVTGELFF.

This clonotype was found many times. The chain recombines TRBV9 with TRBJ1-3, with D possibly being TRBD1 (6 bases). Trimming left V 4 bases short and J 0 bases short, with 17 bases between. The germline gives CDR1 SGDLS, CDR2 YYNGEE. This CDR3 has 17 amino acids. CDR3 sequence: CASSIRAGGLSGNTIYF. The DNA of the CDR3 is TGTGCCAGCAGCATTCGAGCGGGGGGGCTCTCTGGAAACACCATATATTTT.

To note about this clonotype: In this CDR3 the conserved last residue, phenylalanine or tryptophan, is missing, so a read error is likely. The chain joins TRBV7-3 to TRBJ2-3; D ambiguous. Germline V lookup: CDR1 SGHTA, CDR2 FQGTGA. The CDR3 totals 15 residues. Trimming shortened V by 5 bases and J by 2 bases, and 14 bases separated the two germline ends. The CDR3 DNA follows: TGTGCCAGCAGCCCTAACCTGGGGAACACAGATACGCAGTATTTG. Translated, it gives CASSPNLGNTDTQYL.

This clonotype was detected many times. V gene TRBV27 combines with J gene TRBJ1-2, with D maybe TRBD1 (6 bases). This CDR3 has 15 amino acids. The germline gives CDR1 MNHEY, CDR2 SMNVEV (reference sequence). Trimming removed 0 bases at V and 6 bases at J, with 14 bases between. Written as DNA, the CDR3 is TGTGCCAGCAGTTTATCCCCCAGGGGCCCCCATGGCTACACCTTC. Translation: CASSLSPRGPHGYTF.

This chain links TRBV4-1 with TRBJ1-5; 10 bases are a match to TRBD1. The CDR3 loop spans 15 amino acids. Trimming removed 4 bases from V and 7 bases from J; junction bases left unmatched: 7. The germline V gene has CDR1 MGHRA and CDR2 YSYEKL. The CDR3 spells CASSRAGTGDQPQHF. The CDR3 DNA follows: TGCGCCAGCAGCCGGGCCGGGACAGGGGACCAGCCCCAGCATTTT.

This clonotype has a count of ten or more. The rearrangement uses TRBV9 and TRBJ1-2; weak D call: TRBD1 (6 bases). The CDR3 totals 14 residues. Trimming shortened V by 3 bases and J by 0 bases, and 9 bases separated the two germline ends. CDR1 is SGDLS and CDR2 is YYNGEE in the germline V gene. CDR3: CASSGYRANYGYTF. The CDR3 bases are TGTGCCAGCAGCGGTTACAGGGCTAACTATGGCTACACCTTC.

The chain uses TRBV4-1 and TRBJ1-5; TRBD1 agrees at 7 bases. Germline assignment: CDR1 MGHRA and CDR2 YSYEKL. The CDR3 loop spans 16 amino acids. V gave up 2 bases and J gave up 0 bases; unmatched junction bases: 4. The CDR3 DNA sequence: TGCGCCAGCAGCCAATCTAACAGGGGTAGCAATCAGCCCCAGCATTTT. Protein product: CASSQSNRGSNQPQHF.

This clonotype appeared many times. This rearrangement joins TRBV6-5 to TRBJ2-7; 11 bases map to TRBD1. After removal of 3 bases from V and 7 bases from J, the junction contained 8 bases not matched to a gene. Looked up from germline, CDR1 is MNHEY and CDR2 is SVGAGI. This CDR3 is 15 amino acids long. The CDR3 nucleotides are TGTGCCAGCAGTTATACCGGGACAGGGGGGAATGAGCAGTACTTC. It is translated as CASSYTGTGGNEQYF.

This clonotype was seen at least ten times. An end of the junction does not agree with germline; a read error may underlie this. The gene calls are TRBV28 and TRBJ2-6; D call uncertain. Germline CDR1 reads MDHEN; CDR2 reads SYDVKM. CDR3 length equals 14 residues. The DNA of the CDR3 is TGTGCCAGCAGCCGCGACCTTGGGCCCAACGTCCTGACTTTC. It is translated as CASSRDLGPNVLTF.

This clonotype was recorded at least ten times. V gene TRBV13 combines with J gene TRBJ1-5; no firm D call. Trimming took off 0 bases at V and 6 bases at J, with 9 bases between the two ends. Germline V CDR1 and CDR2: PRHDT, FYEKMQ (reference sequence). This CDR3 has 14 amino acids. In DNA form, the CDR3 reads TGTGCCAGCAGCTTAGGTGGTACCGGTCAGCCCCAGCATTTT. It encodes CASSLGGTGQPQHF.

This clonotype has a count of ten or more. CDR3 DNA: TGTGCCAGCAGTTTTTCTAGTCGCGGGCAGTACTTC. Encoded protein: CASSFSSRGQYF. V is TRBV28 and J is TRBJ2-7; D gene ambiguous. Trimming stripped 3 bases from V and 9 bases from J, with 12 bases between. CDR1 and CDR2 (germline): MDHEN, SYDVKM. The CDR3 length is 12 residues.